What follows are 8 T cell receptor beta chains derived from one specimen sequenced in a study of a mutant IDH1 vaccine in newly diagnosed glioma. Time point given: week 47, end of study. It was 300 ug of mutant IDH1 20-mer peptide that made up each vaccine dose, given with topical imiquimod. Libraries were prepared by immunoSEQ multiplex PCR; TCRdb keeps only in-frame clonotypes and omits some of them. The sample includes around 94,000 clones, roughly 89% of them seen just once. These TCRs' antigens remain unknown. This specimen consisted of PBMCs, obtained from a glioma patient whose treatment included an IDH1 peptide vaccine. These receptors were obtained from a woman aged 45-65 years with glioma.

V usage is TRBV5-6 and J usage is TRBJ1-2; possible D gene TRBD1, 5 bases. Trimming removed 3 bases at V and 4 bases at J, with 13 bases between. This CDR3 contains 14 residues. Germline CDR1 is SGHDT and CDR2 is YYEEEE. The CDR3 sequence: CASSWEGWTYGYTF. In DNA form, the CDR3 reads TGTGCCAGCAGCTGGGAGGGGTGGACCTATGGCTACACCTTC.

The CDR3 DNA reads as TGTGCCATCCAGGGCGGCGAAACCTACAATGAGCAGTTCTTC. Translation: CAIQGGETYNEQFF. The chain employs TRBV10-3 and TRBJ2-1; D perhaps matches TRBD1 (5 bases). Germline V gives CDR1 ENHRY, CDR2 SYGVKD. The ends were cut back, 8 bases at V and 2 bases at J, with 13 bases in the middle. The CDR3 sequence is 14 residues long.

This clone was seen a few times. The chain links TRBV10-3 to TRBJ2-7; TRBD1 is a possible D gene (6 bases). Between the trimmed V and J ends, which lost 10 bases and 4 bases, there was a span of 17 bases. This CDR3 has 13 amino acids. Germline V gene data show CDR1 as ENHRY and CDR2 as SYGVKD. Here the CDR3 reads CATQDRPGYEQYF. The DNA for the CDR3 is TGTGCCACCCAAGACAGGCCGGGGTACGAGCAGTACTTC.

CDR3: CASRDRNNQPQHF. In nucleotides, the CDR3 is TGTGCCAGCCGGGACAGGAACAATCAGCCCCAGCATTTT. V and J are TRBV19 and TRBJ1-5; 8 bases match TRBD1. The CDR3 contains 13 residues. From germline, CDR1 is LNHDA and CDR2 SQIVND (reference sequence). With V trimmed by 9 bases and J by 3 bases, 4 bases remained unmatched.

The chain uses TRBV5-1 and TRBJ2-1, with unresolved D. The CDR3 is 16 amino acids. CDR1 is SGHRS and CDR2 is YFSETQ in the germline V gene. V was pared by 4 bases and J by 0 bases, with 14 bases between. The CDR3 nucleotides read TGCGCCAGCAGCCCGGTTAGAGCGAGCTCCTACAATGAGCAGTTCTTC. It yields the protein CASSPVRASSYNEQFF.

The sample holds one count of this clone. V is TRBV7-2 and J is TRBJ1-2; D is uncertain. Trimming took 1 base from V and 8 from J, leaving 14 bases between them. Germline-derived CDR1 and CDR2 are SGHTA and FQGNSA. The CDR3 covers 14 residues. The DNA for the CDR3 is TGTGCCAGCAGCTTAGTATCGAATTCGGGCGGCTACACCTTC. Translation: CASSLVSNSGGYTF.

This clone showed up just a few times. At one boundary the junction diverges from the germline segment, which might be a read error. The chain is built from TRBV28 and TRBJ1-4; tentative D call: TRBD1 (5 bases). Germline V lookup: CDR1 MDHEN, CDR2 SYDVKM. The CDR3 spans 16 residues. CDR3 in amino acids: CASSLEPGQGSEKLFF. Written as DNA, the CDR3 is TGTGCCAGCAGTTTGGAGCCGGGCCAGGGTAGTGAAAAGCTGTTTTTT.

This chain uses TRBV18 with TRBJ1-6; a possible D gene is TRBD1 (6 bases). Trimming left V 5 bases short and J 0 bases short, with 14 bases between. CDR1 is KGHSH, CDR2 LQKENI, per germline. The CDR3 has 17 residues. The CDR3 is CASSIRGGSSYNSPLHF. Here the CDR3 DNA reads TGTGCCAGCTCAATACGAGGGGGGAGCTCCTATAATTCACCCCTCCACTTT.